This TCR beta chain was retrieved from a study of blood T cells in healthy people across ages. Across the whole study: Template switching recovered approximately one barcoded beta molecule for every two T cells. The study's findings and limits: Strong correlation linked observed beta diversity and percent naive T cells.

A sample-barcoded 5' primer and a J-beta primer mix were used in a second PCR of about 7 to 12 cycles. One entry per CDR3 protein, called by TCRdb with MiXCR from the 5' RACE reads. The table includes about a million distinct CDR3 sequences, 45% to 50% detected once. A word on this clonotype: Its antigen is as yet unknown.

The junction had 9 bases not matched to a gene; V was cut back by 6 bases and J by 4 bases. Germline lookup yields CDR1 LGHDT and CDR2 YNNKEL (reference sequence). This CDR3 has 15 amino acids. The chain recombines TRBV3-1 with TRBJ1-1, with 9 positions matching TRBD1. Material for sequencing was blood. This sequence was found in a man aged 30 to 39 in good health. DNA of the CDR3: TGTGCCAGCAGTCTACAGGGGGCCTTAGGCACTGAAGCTTTCTTT. Its protein product is CASSLQGALGTEAFF.